This TCR beta chain was identified during a study of blood T cells in healthy people across ages. Trimming took 6 bases from V and 6 from J, leaving 15 bases between them. The length of the CDR3 is 12 residues. Germline-derived CDR1 and CDR2 are SQVTM and ANQGSEA. A J-beta primer mix and a sample-barcoded 5' primer were used in a second PCR of about 7 to 12 cycles. TCRdb processed the 5' RACE reads anew with MiXCR; each CDR3 protein has one entry. The data show about 1.6 million distinct CDR3 sequences, around 35% seen once. This TCR derives from a woman aged 25-40 years in good health. The chain employs TRBV29-1 and TRBJ2-7; no clear D. The sample taken for sequencing was blood. In nucleotides, the CDR3 is TGCAGCGTCGTTTCCCCTTCAGGCGAGCAGTACTTC. It specifies CSVVSPSGEQYF.